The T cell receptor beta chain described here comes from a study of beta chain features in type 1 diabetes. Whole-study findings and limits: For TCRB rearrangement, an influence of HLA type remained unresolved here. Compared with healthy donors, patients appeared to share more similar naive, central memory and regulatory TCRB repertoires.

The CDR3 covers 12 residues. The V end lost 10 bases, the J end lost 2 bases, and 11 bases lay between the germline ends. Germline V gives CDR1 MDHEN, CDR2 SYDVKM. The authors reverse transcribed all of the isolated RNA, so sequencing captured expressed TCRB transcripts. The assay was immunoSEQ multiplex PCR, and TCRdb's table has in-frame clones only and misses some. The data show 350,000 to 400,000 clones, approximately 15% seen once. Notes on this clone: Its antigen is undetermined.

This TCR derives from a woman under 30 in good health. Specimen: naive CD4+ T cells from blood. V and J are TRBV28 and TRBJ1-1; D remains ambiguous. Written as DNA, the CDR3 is TGTGCCACTGGCGGGTCCAACACTGAAGCTTTCTTT. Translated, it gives CATGGSNTEAFF.